The source of this T cell receptor (beta chain) is a study of T cells in Graves' hyperthyroidism and ophthalmopathy. Overall study context: Upon initial diagnosis and before any treatment, peripheral blood was collected.

The CDR3 has 16 amino acids. J gave up 7 bases and V 2 bases, and 13 bases lay outside the gene matches. With regard to this clonotype: As yet, its antigen is unknown.

Researchers took RNA transcripts and amplified the TCR beta CDR3 regions from them. TCR CDR3 regions were first amplified by RT-PCR with HTBI primers. TCRdb fed the multiplex PCR reads into MiXCR, producing one record per CDR3 protein. The table lists over 250,000 distinct CDR3 sequences, 20% to 25% of them singletons. Lactation, pregnancy, other autoimmune disease or uncontrolled infection led to exclusion of patients. Thyroid ultrasound, orbital computed tomography, clinical symptoms, and serum thyroxine and TRAb underpinned diagnoses. Whole-study findings and limits: In the blood, most expanded thyroid clonotypes above 0.001 appeared as well.

V and J are TRBV12-3 or TRBV12-4 and TRBJ2-7; 8 bases align to TRBD2. What was sequenced was blood. This receptor was taken from a man between 25 and 39 years old with Graves' ophthalmopathy. CDR3: CASSLIGPGGPREQYF. CDR3 nucleotide sequence: TGTGCCAGCAGTTTAATAGGTCCGGGAGGGCCGCGAGAGCAGTACTTC.